The clone carrying this TCR beta chain was counted ten times or more. Its antigen is undetermined. This sample was taken from a study of T cells in Graves' hyperthyroidism and ophthalmopathy. Study-level background: The initial diagnosis was the point when peripheral blood was collected, ahead of any treatment.

Germline lookup yields CDR1 SGHDT and CDR2 YYEEEE. This CDR3 has 11 amino acids. V was trimmed by 6 bases and J by 7 bases, leaving 8 bases between them. TCR beta CDR3 regions were amplified from RNA transcripts. First-round RT-PCR targeting the TCR CDR3 was performed with the HTBI primer set. TCRdb fed the multiplex PCR reads into MiXCR, producing one record per CDR3 protein. Of about 580,000 distinct CDR3 sequences listed, approximately 15% were seen once; the top ten hold roughly 6.2%. Diagnoses were established using clinical symptoms, serum thyroxine and TRAb, thyroid ultrasound and orbital computed tomography. Isolation of PBMCs was performed on 10 ml fresh peripheral blood. Findings of the study overall: It was a median about seven months before onset that the model predicted ophthalmopathy.

Sequencing was performed on blood. The clonotype originates from a woman aged 25 to 39 with Graves' hyperthyroidism that later progressed to Graves' ophthalmopathy. The chain links TRBV5-6 to TRBJ2-4; D uncertain. CDR3 region: CASTRDNIQYF. In DNA form, the CDR3 reads TGTGCCAGCACTCGCGACAACATTCAGTACTTC. Full variable domain (outside the CDR3, taken from reference TRBV5-6 and TRBJ2-4): DAGVTQSPTHLIKTRGQQVTLRCSPKSGHDTVSWYQQALGQGPQFIFQYYEEEERQRGNFPDRFSGHQFPNYSSELNVNALLLGDSALYLCASTRDNIQYFGAGTRLSVL.